One sample yielded the 24 T cell receptor beta chains listed below, sequenced in a study of OX40 agonist ivuxolimab in advanced cancers. The repertoire was sequenced with immunoSEQ multiplex PCR; TCRdb's copy has only in-frame clones and lacks some. The sample lists 55,000 to 90,000 clones, roughly four fifths occurring once. The sample here was CD4+ or CD8+ T cells sorted from blood, taken in a trial of the OX40 agonist ivuxolimab. These receptors were collected from an adult with an advanced solid tumor such as melanoma, head and neck, liver or kidney cancer.

This chain links TRBV9 with TRBJ2-5, with 9 bases matching TRBD2. The V segment lost 3 bases and the J segment 5 bases; nucleotides outside the gene matches: 8. Germline values: CDR1 SGDLS, CDR2 YYNGEE. The CDR3 consists of 15 residues. The CDR3 spells CASSENIAGVETQYF. DNA for the CDR3: TGTGCCAGCAGCGAGAATATAGCGGGAGTCGAGACCCAGTACTTC.

The chain has TRBV28 and TRBJ1-1; no reliable D call. The CDR3 totals 13 residues. Trimming took 3 bases from V and 7 from J, leaving 12 bases between them. Germline assignment: CDR1 MDHEN and CDR2 SYDVKM. This CDR3 is CASSFQSWREAFF. The CDR3 coding sequence is TGTGCCAGCAGTTTCCAATCCTGGCGTGAAGCTTTCTTT.

The chain is built from TRBV11-3 and TRBJ1-4, with D maybe TRBD1 (6 bases). The CDR3 contains 15 residues. The germline V and J ends were trimmed by 5 bases and 4 bases, with 14 bases remaining between them. CDR1 is SGHNT and CDR2 is YENEEA in the germline V gene. The CDR3 loop reads CASSRTGNNNEKLFF. The CDR3 bases are TGTGCCAGCAGCCGCACAGGGAACAATAATGAAAAACTGTTTTTT.

CDR3: CASSFMVNSGANVLTF. The CDR3 nucleotides read TGTGCCAGCAGCTTCATGGTCAACTCTGGGGCCAACGTCCTGACTTTC. V gene TRBV7-8 combines with J gene TRBJ2-6; D gene ambiguous. V was cut by 3 bases and J by 0 bases, with 9 bases left in between. The germline gives CDR1 SGHVS, CDR2 FQNEAQ. CDR3 length equals 16 residues.

V is TRBV12-5 and J is TRBJ2-5; D tentatively reads TRBD1 or TRBD2 (5 bases each). The CDR3 extends over 13 amino acids. Trimming pared 5 bases from V and 4 bases from J, leaving 11 bases between. Looked up from germline, CDR1 is LGHNT and CDR2 is FRNRAP. The CDR3: CASGGGWGETQYF. DNA of the CDR3: TGTGCTAGTGGTGGGGGTTGGGGAGAGACCCAGTACTTC.

This rearrangement joins TRBV7-6 to TRBJ2-5, with a tentative D call TRBD2 (6 bases). Trimming removed 1 base from V and 7 bases from J, with 13 bases in between. This CDR3 has 14 residues. Germline values: CDR1 SGHVS, CDR2 FNYEAQ. The CDR3 reads CASSLDMAGRTQYF. CDR3 sequence (DNA): TGTGCCAGCAGCTTAGATATGGCGGGGCGGACCCAGTACTTC. Drawing the rest from reference TRBV7-6 and TRBJ2-5, the complete variable domain is GAGVSQSPRYKVTKRGQDVALRCDPISGHVSLYWYRQALGQGPEFLTYFNYEAQQDKSGLPNDRFSAERPEGSISTLTIQRTEQRDSAMYRCASSLDMAGRTQYFGPGTRLLVL.

About this clone: The sample contains more than one DNA sequence encoding this CDR3. This chain uses TRBV29-1 with TRBJ1-1, with a tentative D call TRBD1 (5 bases). The CDR3 runs to 13 residues. Trimming pared 6 bases from V and 1 base from J, leaving 12 bases between. Germline CDR1 SQVTM, CDR2 ANQGSEA. DNA of the CDR3: TGCAGCGTCGTATGGGGCCCGAACACTGAAGCTTTCTTT. The encoded protein is CSVVWGPNTEAFF.

The chain carries TRBV28 and TRBJ1-2, with TRBD1 matching over 7 bases. Trimming at V came to 6 bases and at J to 2 bases, leaving 9 bases not matched to a gene. CDR1 is MDHEN, CDR2 SYDVKM, per germline. CDR3 size: 15 residues. This chain's CDR3 is CASSRNDRANYGYTF. CDR3 sequence (DNA): TGTGCCAGCAGCAGAAACGACAGGGCCAACTATGGCTACACCTTC.

The V gene is TRBV9, the J gene TRBJ2-4, with 7 bases that match TRBD1. After removal of 4 bases from V and 0 bases from J, the junction contained 13 bases not matched to a gene. The CDR3 length is 18 residues. Germline V CDR1 and CDR2: SGDLS, YYNGEE. CDR3 in DNA: TGTGCCAGCAGCCCCCAGAGAGGGGACAGTTTAGCCAAAAACATTCAGTACTTC. Amino acid sequence: CASSPQRGDSLAKNIQYF.

This clone was counted once. The J gene is TRBJ1-5, the V gene TRBV5-1; tentatively, D is TRBD1 (6 bases). Germline CDR1 and CDR2: SGHRS and YFSETQ. V was clipped by 2 bases and J by 5 bases, with 11 bases between them. The CDR3 has 14 amino acids. CDR3 DNA: TGCGCCAGCAGCTTCGGGGGCCGGGATCAGCCCCAGCATTTT. Translating gives CASSFGGRDQPQHF. The full variable domain, its missing parts supplied by reference TRBV5-1 and TRBJ1-5, is KAGVTQTPRYLIKTRGQQVTLSCSPISGHRSVSWYQQTPGQGLQFLFEYFSETQRNKGNFPGRFSGRQFSNSRSEMNVSTLELGDSALYLCASSFGGRDQPQHFGDGTRLSIL.

Only a few counts were recorded for this clone. The chain carries TRBV18 and TRBJ1-2, with D uncertain. This CDR3 spans 17 amino acids. Germline lookup yields CDR1 KGHSH and CDR2 LQKENI. With 3 bases removed from V and 8 bases from J, the gap between germline ends came to 25 bases. In nucleotides, the CDR3 is TGTGCCAGCTCACCCTCGGTAGTAGACCCTCTAGGAGGAGGCTACACCTTC. Encoded protein: CASSPSVVDPLGGGYTF.

The chain links TRBV6-6 to TRBJ1-3, with D unclear. V lost 6 bases and J 8 bases, leaving 8 bases between the germline ends. From germline, CDR1 is MNHNY and CDR2 SVGAGI (reference sequence). The CDR3 is 11 amino acids. The CDR3 bases are TGTGCCAGCAGCATGGGAGACACCATATATTTT. This encodes CASSMGDTIYF.

This clone was seen once. The chain employs TRBV19 and TRBJ1-6; 7 bases are shared with TRBD1. This CDR3 spans 17 amino acids. With 5 bases clipped from V and 7 bases from J, the junction kept 14 bases outside the gene matches. Germline V lookup: CDR1 LNHDA, CDR2 SQIVND (reference sequence). The DNA of the CDR3 is TGTGCCAGTAGTTCCCTGCCCCGACAGGGACGGAATTCACCCCTCCACTTT. It codes for CASSSLPRQGRNSPLHF. Supplemented by reference TRBV19 and TRBJ1-6, the full variable domain reads DGGITQSPKYLFRKEGQNVTLSCEQNLNHDAMYWYRQDPGQGLRLIYYSQIVNDFQKGDIAEGYSVSREKKESFPLTVTSAQKNPTAFYLCASSSLPRQGRNSPLHFGNGTRLTVT.

The CDR3 here is CASSLKGQANTGELFF. CDR3 nucleotides: TGTGCCAGCAGCTTGAAGGGACAGGCGAACACCGGGGAGCTGTTTTTT. The V gene is TRBV7-9, the J gene TRBJ2-2; 8 bases are shared with TRBD1. V shed 3 bases, J shed 0 bases, and the junction held 3 bases outside the gene matches. The CDR3 is made up of 16 amino acids. Germline-derived CDR1 and CDR2 are SEHNR and FQNEAQ (reference sequence).

The chain has TRBV6-1 and TRBJ2-1; no reliable D call. CDR3 size: 13 residues. The ends were cut back, 5 bases at V and 5 bases at J, with 10 bases in the middle. Germline V gene data show CDR1 as MNHNS and CDR2 as SASEGT. The CDR3 protein is CASSRGRDNEQFF. CDR3 DNA sequence: TGTGCCAGCAGTCGCGGACGGGACAATGAGCAGTTCTTC.

The chain employs TRBV6-5 and TRBJ1-3; 10 bases are shared with TRBD1. The CDR3 loop spans 15 amino acids. Germline trimming cut 2 bases from V and 8 bases from J; bases unmatched to any gene: 6. CDR1 is MNHEY, CDR2 SVGAGI, per germline. CDR3 in DNA: TGTGCCAGCAGTTACCGGGACAGGGGAGGGGACACCATATATTTT. Translation: CASSYRDRGGDTIYF.

This chain joins TRBV18 and TRBJ2-7; D remains unclear. Trimming stripped 2 bases from V and 2 bases from J, with 13 bases between. This CDR3 has 15 amino acids. CDR1 KGHSH and CDR2 LQKENI come from the germline V gene. The DNA for the CDR3 is TGTGCCAGCTCACCAAGCCCTCAAGCCCCCTACGAGCAGTACGTC. Protein product: CASSPSPQAPYEQYV.

This clone was detected a few times. V and J are TRBV21-1 and TRBJ1-2. TRBV21-1 is designated a pseudogene. This CDR3 has 14 residues. CDR3 in DNA: TGTGCCAGCATACACGACAACTACCGCTATGGCTACACCTTC. Amino acid sequence: CASIHDNYRYGYTF.

This chain connects TRBV29-1 to TRBJ1-1, with TRBD1 matching over 7 bases. The CDR3 is 11 residues long. CDR1 SQVTM and CDR2 ANQGSEA come from the germline V gene. The trim removed 3 bases at V and 6 bases at J, leaving 1 base unmatched. The CDR3 loop is CSVDRGAEAFF. DNA for the CDR3: TGCAGCGTTGACAGGGGGGCTGAAGCTTTCTTT. The complete variable domain, with remaining parts taken from reference TRBV29-1 and TRBJ1-1, reads SAVISQKPSRDICQRGTSLTIQCQVDSQVTMMFWYRQQPGQSLTLIATANQGSEATYESGFVIDKFPISRPNLTFSTLTVSNMSPEDSSIYLCSVDRGAEAFFGQGTRLTVV.

The chain uses TRBV11-2 and TRBJ1-2, with D unclear. V was cut by 5 bases and J by 7 bases, with 8 bases left in between. Germline CDR1 is SGHAT and CDR2 is FQNNGV. The CDR3 is 11 residues long. The CDR3 spells CASSTWAGYTF. The CDR3, as DNA: TGTGCCAGCAGCACCTGGGCTGGCTACACCTTC.

The J gene is TRBJ1-1, the V gene TRBV5-1; D is perhaps TRBD1 (5 bases). This CDR3 comprises 15 residues. V was shortened by 4 bases and J by 3 bases, with 16 bases between the two germline ends. The germline V gene encodes CDR1 SGHRS and CDR2 YFSETQ. The CDR3: CASSAWGHSDTEAFF. Written as DNA, the CDR3 is TGCGCCAGCAGCGCCTGGGGCCATTCGGACACTGAAGCTTTCTTT. Filled out from reference TRBV5-1 and TRBJ1-1, the complete variable domain reads KAGVTQTPRYLIKTRGQQVTLSCSPISGHRSVSWYQQTPGQGLQFLFEYFSETQRNKGNFPGRFSGRQFSNSRSEMNVSTLELGDSALYLCASSAWGHSDTEAFFGQGTRLTVV.

This clone was observed a single time. The CDR3 bases are TGCGCCAGCAGCCAAGTCGGGACCATCCTAAGAAGGGGGTACGAGCAGTACTTC. Its translation: CASSQVGTILRRGYEQYF. This chain uses TRBV4-1 with TRBJ2-7; D is perhaps TRBD1 (6 bases). The germline V gene encodes CDR1 MGHRA and CDR2 YSYEKL. The CDR3 has 18 residues. V was pared by 1 base and J by 4 bases, with 23 bases between.

This chain links TRBV5-1 with TRBJ1-3, with D unresolved. The V gene's germline CDR1 is SGHRS and CDR2 YFSETQ. The CDR3 has 15 amino acids. V lost 5 bases and J lost 0, with 12 bases in between. DNA for the CDR3: TGCGCCAGCAGAACAACCCAGAGCTCTGGAAACACCATATATTTT. Protein: CASRTTQSSGNTIYF.

The chain employs TRBV7-3 and TRBJ2-2, with unresolved D. This CDR3 has 15 amino acids. Trimming cost V 5 bases and J 0 bases, with 10 bases left between them. The germline V gene has CDR1 SGHTA and CDR2 FQGTGA. The chain's CDR3 is CASSPPYPNTGELFF. The CDR3, as DNA: TGTGCCAGCAGCCCTCCCTACCCGAACACCGGGGAGCTGTTTTTT.